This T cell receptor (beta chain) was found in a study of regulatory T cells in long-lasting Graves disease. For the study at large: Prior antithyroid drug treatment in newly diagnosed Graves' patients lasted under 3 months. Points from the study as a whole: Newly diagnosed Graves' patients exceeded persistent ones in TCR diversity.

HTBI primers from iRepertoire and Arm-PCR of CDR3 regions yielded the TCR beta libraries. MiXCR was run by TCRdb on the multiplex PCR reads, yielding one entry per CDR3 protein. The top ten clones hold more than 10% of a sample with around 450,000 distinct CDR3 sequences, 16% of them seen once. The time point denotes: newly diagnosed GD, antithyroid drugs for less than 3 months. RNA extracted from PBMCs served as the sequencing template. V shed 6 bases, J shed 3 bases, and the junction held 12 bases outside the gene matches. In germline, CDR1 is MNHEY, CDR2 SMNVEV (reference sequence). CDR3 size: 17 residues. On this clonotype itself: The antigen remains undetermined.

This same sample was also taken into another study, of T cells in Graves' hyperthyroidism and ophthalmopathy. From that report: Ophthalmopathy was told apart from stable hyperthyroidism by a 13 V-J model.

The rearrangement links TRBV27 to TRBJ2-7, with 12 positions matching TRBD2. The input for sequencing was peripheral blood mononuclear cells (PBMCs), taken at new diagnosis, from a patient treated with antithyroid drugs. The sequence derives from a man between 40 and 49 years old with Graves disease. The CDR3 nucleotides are TGTGCCAGCAGCCCAGGACTAGCGGGAAGGGGCGTCTACGAGCAGTACTTC. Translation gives CASSPGLAGRGVYEQYF.